Listed below are T cell receptor beta chains from one sample, sequenced in a study of cytomegalovirus exposure and HLA in healthy donors. TCRdb's copy holds only in-frame clones and misses some; the assay was immunoSEQ multiplex PCR. The sample gives 250,000 to 350,000 clones, more than 55% of which show up once; approximately 2.1% is in the top ten. The source material was PBMCs. The receptors stem from a female donor in good health and CMV-seronegative. Each CDR3 is given with its conserved first and last residue. A D gene is named only where the DNA matches it firmly. Clone size, where shown, is once, few, many, or a class for clones that have expanded.

TRBV6-5	-	TRBJ2-5	-	TGTGCCAGCTCGTTGGCGGGTTTGGAGACCCAGTACTTC	CASSLAGLETQYF
TRBV5-1	-	TRBJ1-4	once	TGCGCCAGCAGCCCTCCAACTAATGAAAAACTGTTTTTT	CASSPPTNEKLFF
TRBV6-1	TRBD1	TRBJ2-7	-	TGTGCCAGCAGTGCCGGGACAGGGGGCCGATCCGCCTACGAGCAGTACTTC	CASSAGTGGRSAYEQYF
TRBV5-8	-	TRBJ2-5	-	TGTGCCAGCAGACGTCAGCGCCAAGAGACCCAGTACTTC	CASRRQRQETQYF
TRBV19	TRBD2	TRBJ2-1	-	TGTGCCAGTAGCCAAATTAGCGGGAGCGCCTACAATGAGCAGTTCTTC	CASSQISGSAYNEQFF
TRBV5-4	-	TRBJ2-7	few	TGTGCCAGCAGCTTGTATTGGGCGAAAGGGGCCCCTCCCTACGAGCAGTACTTC	CASSLYWAKGAPPYEQYF
TRBV5-1	TRBD2	TRBJ2-1	-	TGCGCCAGCAGCTCAATCGGGACTAGCGGACACAATGAGCAGTTCTTC	CASSSIGTSGHNEQFF
TRBV28	TRBD1	TRBJ1-1	-	TGTGCCAGCAGTTCGACAGGGACCAACACTGAAGCTTTCTTT	CASSSTGTNTEAFF
TRBV4-1	TRBD1	TRBJ1-4	-	TGCGCCAGCAGCCCCCTCTGGACAGGGGGCGAAAAACTGTTTTTT	CASSPLWTGGEKLFF
TRBV5-8	TRBD2	TRBJ2-7	few	TGTGCCAGCAGCACAGGACTAGAACTATACGAGCAGTACTTC	CASSTGLELYEQYF
TRBV5-1	-	TRBJ2-7	-	TGCGCCAGCAGCTTTACGGGGGGCACCTACGAGCAGTACTTC	CASSFTGGTYEQYF
TRBV5-1	TRBD2	TRBJ2-7	-	TGCGCCAGCAGCCTGCAGACTAGCGGGAGGCCCAAGGAGCAGTACTTC	CASSLQTSGRPKEQYF
TRBV7-3	TRBD2	TRBJ2-1	few	TGTGCCAGCAGCATTCCGGGACTAGATGAGCAGTTCTTC	CASSIPGLDEQFF
TRBV11-3	-	TRBJ2-1	-	TGTGCCAGCAGCTTCATTTTCGGCAATGAGCAGTTCTTC	CASSFIFGNEQFF
TRBV28	-	TRBJ2-1	-	TGTGGCGCCGTCAGGGCGGATGAGGAGCAGTTCTTC	CGAVRADEEQFF
TRBV6-5	TRBD1	TRBJ2-7	-	TGTGCCAGCAGTTCACTCCCGGGACAGGGCCTCTACGAGCAGTACTTC	CASSSLPGQGLYEQYF
TRBV14	-	TRBJ1-2	-	TGTGCCAGCAGTGGGTTGGTGCAGGGCAACTATGGCTACACCTTC	CASSGLVQGNYGYTF
TRBV9	TRBD1	TRBJ2-7	-	TGTGCCAGCAGTGTGGGGACAGGTGATACCTACGAGCAGTACTTC	CASSVGTGDTYEQYF
TRBV27	TRBD2	TRBJ2-7	few	TGTGCCAGCAGTTTGGGCGGGAGGACGTACGAGCAGTACTTC	CASSLGGRTYEQYF
TRBV28	TRBD1	TRBJ2-6	few	TGTGCCAGCAGTTCGACAGGGCCCGGGGCCAACGTCCTGACTTTC	CASSSTGPGANVLTF
TRBV5-1	TRBD2	TRBJ2-5	few	TGCGCCAGCAGCTTGGCGACTAGCGTACAAGAGACCCAGTACTTC	CASSLATSVQETQYF
TRBV7-9	TRBD1	TRBJ1-5	-	TGTTCCAGCAGCATTGGGACAGGGGGCAATCAGCCCCAGCATTTT	CSSSIGTGGNQPQHF
TRBV2	TRBD2	TRBJ2-1	-	TGTGCCAGCAGTGGGGTGGGGCTAGCGGGATTCTTC	CASSGVGLAGFF
TRBV28	-	TRBJ1-2	once	TGTGCCAGCAGCCTTCCTATGCGGGCTGGCTACACCTTC	CASSLPMRAGYTF
TRBV5-1	-	TRBJ1-3	few	TGCGCCAGCAGCTTGGGCCAGGCTGGAAACACCATATATTTT	CASSLGQAGNTIYF
TRBV2	TRBD1	TRBJ1-1	-	TGTGCCAGCAGTTCCGGGACAGCCCGCACTGAAGCTTTCTTT	CASSSGTARTEAFF
TRBV28	-	TRBJ2-1	-	TGTGCCAGCAGTTTGGGGGGACTGGCTACCTACAATGAGCAGTTCTTC	CASSLGGLATYNEQFF
TRBV11-2	TRBD2	TRBJ2-3	-	TGTGCCAGCAGTCTGACTAGCGGGAGTTCCACAGATACGCAGTATTTT	CASSLTSGSSTDTQYF
TRBV5-4	TRBD1	TRBJ1-1	-	TGTGCCAGCAGCCCGGACAGGGGAAAAATTCCTGAAGCTTTCTTT	CASSPDRGKIPEAFF
TRBV28	TRBD1	TRBJ1-1	-	TGTGCCAGCAGGCCGACAGGGGCCACTGAAGCTTTCTTT	CASRPTGATEAFF
TRBV27	-	TRBJ2-2	-	TGTGCCAGCAGTTTGCAGGGAGGTCACACCGGGGAGCTGTTTTTT	CASSLQGGHTGELFF
TRBV12-5	-	TRBJ1-1	-	TGTGCTAGTGGTTTTCTTCTCCAGACACAGAACACTGAAGCTTTCTTT	CASGFLLQTQNTEAFF
TRBV5-1	-	TRBJ1-4	-	TGCGCCAGCAGCTTGATCCCGGCAGGGCATGCAACTAATGAAAAACTGTTTTTT	CASSLIPAGHATNEKLFF
TRBV18	-	TRBJ2-4	-	TGTGCCAGCTCACTAGATAGCGGAAACAAAAACATTCAGTACTTC	CASSLDSGNKNIQYF
TRBV5-1	TRBD1	TRBJ2-1	-	TGCGCCAGCAGCTTGGATACAGGGGATGAGCAGTTCTTC	CASSLDTGDEQFF
TRBV28	-	TRBJ1-1	-	TGTGCCAGCTCTTGGGGCAGGGCCGAAGCTTTCTTT	CASSWGRAEAFF
TRBV7-9	TRBD1	TRBJ2-7	once	TGTGCCAGCAGCCCGCCGGGACAGAGTTCCTACGAGCAGTACTTC	CASSPPGQSSYEQYF
TRBV6-6	-	TRBJ2-3	-	TGTGCCAGCAGTTACGATCTCAGGCACACAGATACGCAGTATTTT	CASSYDLRHTDTQYF
TRBV9	-	TRBJ2-2	-	TGTGCCAGCAGCGTAGGGCAGTCGAACACCGGGGAGCTGTTTTTT	CASSVGQSNTGELFF
TRBV11-1	-	TRBJ1-3	few	TGTGCCAGCAGCGATATCGACAGGACCTCTGGAAACACCATATATTTT	CASSDIDRTSGNTIYF
TRBV11-3	-	TRBJ2-5	-	TGTGCCAGCAGCTTTGGCGAGACCCAGTACTTC	CASSFGETQYF